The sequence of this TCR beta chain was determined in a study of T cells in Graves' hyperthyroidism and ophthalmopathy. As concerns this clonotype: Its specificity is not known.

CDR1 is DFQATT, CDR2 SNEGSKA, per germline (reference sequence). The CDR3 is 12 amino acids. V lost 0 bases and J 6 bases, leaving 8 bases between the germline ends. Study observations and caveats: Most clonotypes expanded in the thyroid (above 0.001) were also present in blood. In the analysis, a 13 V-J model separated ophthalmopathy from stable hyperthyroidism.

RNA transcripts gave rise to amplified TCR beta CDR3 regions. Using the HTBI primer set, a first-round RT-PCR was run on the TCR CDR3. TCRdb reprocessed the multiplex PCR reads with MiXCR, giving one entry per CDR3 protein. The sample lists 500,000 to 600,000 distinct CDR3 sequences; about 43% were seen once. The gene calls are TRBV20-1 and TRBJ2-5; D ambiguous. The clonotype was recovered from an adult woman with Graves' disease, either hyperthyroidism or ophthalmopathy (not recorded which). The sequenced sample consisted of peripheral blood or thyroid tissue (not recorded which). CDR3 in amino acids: CSARDLGQTQYF. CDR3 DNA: TGCAGTGCTAGAGATCTAGGACAGACCCAGTACTTC.